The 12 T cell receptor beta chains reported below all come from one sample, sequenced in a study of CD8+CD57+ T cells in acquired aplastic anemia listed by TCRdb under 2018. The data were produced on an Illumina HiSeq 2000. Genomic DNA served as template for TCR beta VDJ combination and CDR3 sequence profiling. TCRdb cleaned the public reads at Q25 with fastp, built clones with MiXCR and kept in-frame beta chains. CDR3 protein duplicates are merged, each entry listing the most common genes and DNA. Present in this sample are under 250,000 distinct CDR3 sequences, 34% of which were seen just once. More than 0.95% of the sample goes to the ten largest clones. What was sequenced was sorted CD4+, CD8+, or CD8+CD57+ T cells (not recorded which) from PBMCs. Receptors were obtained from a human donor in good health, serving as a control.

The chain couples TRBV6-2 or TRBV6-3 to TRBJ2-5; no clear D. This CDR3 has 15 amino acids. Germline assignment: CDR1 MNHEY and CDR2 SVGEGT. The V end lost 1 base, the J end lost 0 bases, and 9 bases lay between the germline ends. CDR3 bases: TGTGCCAGCAGTTACTTTGGCCAGTACCAAGAGACCCAGTACTTC. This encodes CASSYFGQYQETQYF.

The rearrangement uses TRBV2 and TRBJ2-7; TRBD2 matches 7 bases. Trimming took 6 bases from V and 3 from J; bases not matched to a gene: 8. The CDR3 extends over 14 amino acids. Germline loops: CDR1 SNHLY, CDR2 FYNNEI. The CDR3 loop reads CASSQEGDYYEQYF. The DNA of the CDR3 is TGTGCCAGCAGCCAAGAAGGGGACTACTACGAGCAGTACTTC.

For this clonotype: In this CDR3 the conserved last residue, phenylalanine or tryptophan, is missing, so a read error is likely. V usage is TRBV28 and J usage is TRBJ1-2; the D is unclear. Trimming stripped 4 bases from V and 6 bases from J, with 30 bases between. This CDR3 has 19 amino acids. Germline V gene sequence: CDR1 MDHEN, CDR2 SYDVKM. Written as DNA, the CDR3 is TGTGCCAGCAGTTATCGCCTCCGGGGTAAAACTCCTACAAGGCATGGCTACACCCTC. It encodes CASSYRLRGKTPTRHGYTL.

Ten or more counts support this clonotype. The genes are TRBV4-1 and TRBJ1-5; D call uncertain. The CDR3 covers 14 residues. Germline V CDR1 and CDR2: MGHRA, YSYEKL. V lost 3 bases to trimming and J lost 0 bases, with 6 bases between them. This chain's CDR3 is CASSHLYSNQPQHF. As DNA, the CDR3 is TGCGCCAGCAGCCACCTGTATAGCAATCAGCCCCAGCATTTT.

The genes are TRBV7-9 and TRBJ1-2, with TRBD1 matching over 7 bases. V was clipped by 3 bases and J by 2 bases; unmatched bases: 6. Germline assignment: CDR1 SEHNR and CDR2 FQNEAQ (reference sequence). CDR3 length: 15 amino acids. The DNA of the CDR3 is TGTGCCAGCAGCTTTGGGACAGCAGTCAACTATGGCTACACCTTC. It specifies CASSFGTAVNYGYTF.

CDR3 protein: CASSPGTGTLYEQYF. DNA for the CDR3: TGCGCCAGCAGCCCCGGGACAGGGACATTATACGAGCAGTACTTC. The chain employs TRBV5-1 and TRBJ2-7; 9 nucleotides match TRBD1. The junction had 9 bases not matched to a gene; V was cut back by 4 bases and J by 4 bases. The germline V gene has CDR1 SGHRS and CDR2 YFSETQ. The CDR3 length is 15 residues.

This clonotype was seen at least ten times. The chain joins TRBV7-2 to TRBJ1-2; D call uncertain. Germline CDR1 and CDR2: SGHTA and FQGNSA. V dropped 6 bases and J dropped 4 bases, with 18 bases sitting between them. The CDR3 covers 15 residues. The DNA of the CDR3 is TGTGCCAGCAGACCCGTGAGCGGGGAAGGCTATGGCTACACCTTC. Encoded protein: CASRPVSGEGYGYTF.

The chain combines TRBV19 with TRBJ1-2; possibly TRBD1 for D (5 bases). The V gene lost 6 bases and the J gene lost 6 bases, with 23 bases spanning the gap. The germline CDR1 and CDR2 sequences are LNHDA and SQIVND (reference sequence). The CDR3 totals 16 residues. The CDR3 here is CASSRQRSWQRDGYTF. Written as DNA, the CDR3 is TGTGCCAGTAGCAGACAGCGATCATGGCAGCGCGATGGCTACACCTTC.

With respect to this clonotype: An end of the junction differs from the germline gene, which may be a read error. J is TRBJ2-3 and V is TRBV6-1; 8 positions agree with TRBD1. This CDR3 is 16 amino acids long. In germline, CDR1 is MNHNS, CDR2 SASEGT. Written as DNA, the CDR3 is TGTGCCAGCAGAAGCAGGGGGCTTACCTCCACAGGTACGCAGTATTTT. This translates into CASRSRGLTSTGTQYF.

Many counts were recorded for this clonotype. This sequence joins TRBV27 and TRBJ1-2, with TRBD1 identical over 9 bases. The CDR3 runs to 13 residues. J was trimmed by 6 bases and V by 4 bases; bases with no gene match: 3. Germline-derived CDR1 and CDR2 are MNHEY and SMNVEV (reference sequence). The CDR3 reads CASSWDREDGYTF. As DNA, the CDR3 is TGTGCCAGCAGTTGGGACAGGGAGGATGGCTACACCTTC.

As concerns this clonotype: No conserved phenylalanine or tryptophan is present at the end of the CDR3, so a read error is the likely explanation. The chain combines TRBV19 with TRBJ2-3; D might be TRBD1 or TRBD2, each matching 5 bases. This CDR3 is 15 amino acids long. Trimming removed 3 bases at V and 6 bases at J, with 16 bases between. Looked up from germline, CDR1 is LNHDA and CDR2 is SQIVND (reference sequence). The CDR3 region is CASSIGGTVTDTQYL. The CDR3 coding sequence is TGTGCCAGTAGTATTGGGGGAACTGTCACGGATACGCAGTATCTT.

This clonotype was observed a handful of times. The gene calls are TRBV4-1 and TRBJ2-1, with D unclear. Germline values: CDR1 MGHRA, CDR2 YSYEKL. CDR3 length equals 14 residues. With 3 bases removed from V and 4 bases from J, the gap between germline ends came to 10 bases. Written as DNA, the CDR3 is TGCGCCAGCAGCCATTATACTGGATACAATGAGCAGTTCTTC. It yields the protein CASSHYTGYNEQFF.